The clone carrying this TCR beta chain was recorded once. It may be a read error: a sequence one base away is much more abundant. TCRdb processed the 5' RACE reads anew with MiXCR; each CDR3 protein has one entry. This table has roughly 100,000 distinct CDR3 sequences, less than 15% appearing once. This specimen belongs to a study of early T cells in non-severe SARS-CoV-2 infection. CDR1 is MRHNA, CDR2 SNTAGT, per germline. The CDR3 is 13 residues long. The genes are TRBV6-4 and TRBJ2-1, with a possible D match to TRBD1 (5 bases). The specimen sequenced was whole blood. The sequence derives from an adult who was a healthcare worker with PCR-confirmed SARS-CoV-2 infection or an uninfected control (not recorded which). The chain's CDR3 is CASSPTAYNEQLF. For the CDR3, the DNA is TGTGCCAGCAGCCCGACAGCTTACAATGAGCAGCTCTTC.